This TCR beta chain was sequenced in a study of shared clonotypes between healthy human individuals. CDR3 length: 14 residues. V was shortened by 5 bases and J by 3 bases, with 11 bases between the two germline ends. Germline values: CDR1 SGHVS, CDR2 FNYEAQ. Only CD45RO-negative cells positively selected for CCR7 counted as naive CD8 cells, so terminally differentiated effector memory CD45RA+ cells were excluded. At the deep level, the assay was run. Method: immunoSEQ multiplex PCR; TCRdb's copy keeps in-frame clones and lacks some. The sample has 560,000 or so clones; approximately 96% are singletons.

The chain combines TRBV7-6 with TRBJ1-5; possibly TRBD1 for D (5 bases). The sequence was obtained from a woman in her twenties or thirties in good health. The sequenced sample was naive CD8+ T cells sorted from blood. The DNA of the CDR3 is TGTGCCAGCAGCCTGGGACCGCTCAATCAGCCCCAGCATTTT. Translating it yields CASSLGPLNQPQHF. The full variable domain, rest sourced from reference TRBV7-6 and TRBJ1-5, is GAGVSQSPRYKVTKRGQDVALRCDPISGHVSLYWYRQALGQGPEFLTYFNYEAQQDKSGLPNDRFSAERPEGSISTLTIQRTEQRDSAMYRCASSLGPLNQPQHFGDGTRLSIL.